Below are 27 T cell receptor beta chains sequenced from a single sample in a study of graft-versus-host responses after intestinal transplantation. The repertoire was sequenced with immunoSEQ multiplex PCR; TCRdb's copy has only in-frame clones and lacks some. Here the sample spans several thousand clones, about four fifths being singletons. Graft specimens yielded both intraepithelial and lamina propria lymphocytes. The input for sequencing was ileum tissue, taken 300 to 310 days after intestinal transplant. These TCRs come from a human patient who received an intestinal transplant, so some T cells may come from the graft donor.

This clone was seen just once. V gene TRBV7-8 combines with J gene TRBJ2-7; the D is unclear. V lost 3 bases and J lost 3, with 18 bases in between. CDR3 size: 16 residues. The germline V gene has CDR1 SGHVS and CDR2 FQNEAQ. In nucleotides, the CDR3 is TGTGCCAGCAGCTTCGCCACAGTAACGAATGTCTACGAGCAGTACTTC. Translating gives CASSFATVTNVYEQYF. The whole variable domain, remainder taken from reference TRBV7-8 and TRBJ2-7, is GAGVSQSPRYKVAKRGQDVALRCDPISGHVSLFWYQQALGQGPEFLTYFQNEAQLDKSGLPSDRFFAERPEGSVSTLKIQRTQQEDSAVYLCASSFATVTNVYEQYFGPGTRLTVT.

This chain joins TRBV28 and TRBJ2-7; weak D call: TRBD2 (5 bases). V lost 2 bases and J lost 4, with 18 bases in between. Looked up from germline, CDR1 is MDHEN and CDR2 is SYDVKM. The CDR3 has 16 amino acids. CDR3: CASSLSSLGWTYEQYF. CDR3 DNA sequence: TGTGCCAGCAGTTTAAGTTCCTTGGGGTGGACTTACGAGCAGTACTTC.

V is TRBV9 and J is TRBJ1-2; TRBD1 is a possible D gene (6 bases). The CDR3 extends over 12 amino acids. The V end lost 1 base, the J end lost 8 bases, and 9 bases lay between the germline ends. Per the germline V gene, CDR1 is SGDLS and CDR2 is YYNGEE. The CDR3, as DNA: TGTGCCAGCAGCGTATCAGGGGCAGGCTACACCTTC. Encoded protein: CASSVSGAGYTF.

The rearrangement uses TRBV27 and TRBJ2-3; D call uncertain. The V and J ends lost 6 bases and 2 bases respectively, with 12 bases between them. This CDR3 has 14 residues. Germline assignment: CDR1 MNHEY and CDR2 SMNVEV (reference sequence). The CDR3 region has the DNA TGTGCCAGCAGACGACATTCCCTCACAGATACGCAGTATTTT. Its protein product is CASRRHSLTDTQYF.

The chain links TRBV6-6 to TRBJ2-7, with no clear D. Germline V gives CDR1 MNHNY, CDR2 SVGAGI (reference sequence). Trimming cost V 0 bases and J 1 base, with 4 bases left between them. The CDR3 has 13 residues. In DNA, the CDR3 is TGTGCCAGCAGTTACTCCATATCCTACGAGCAGTACTTC. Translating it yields CASSYSISYEQYF.

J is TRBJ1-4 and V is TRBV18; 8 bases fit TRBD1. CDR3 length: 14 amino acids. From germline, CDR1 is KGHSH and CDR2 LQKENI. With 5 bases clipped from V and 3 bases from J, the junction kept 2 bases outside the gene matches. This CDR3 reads CASSEDRANEKLFF. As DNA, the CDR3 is TGTGCCAGCTCAGAGGACAGGGCTAATGAAAAACTGTTTTTT.

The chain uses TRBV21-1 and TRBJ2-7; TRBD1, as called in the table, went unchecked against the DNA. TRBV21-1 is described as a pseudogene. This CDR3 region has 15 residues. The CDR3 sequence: CASSKGTGHTYEQYF. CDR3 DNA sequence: TGTGCCAGCAGCAAAGGAACAGGGCATACCTACGAGCAGTACTTC.

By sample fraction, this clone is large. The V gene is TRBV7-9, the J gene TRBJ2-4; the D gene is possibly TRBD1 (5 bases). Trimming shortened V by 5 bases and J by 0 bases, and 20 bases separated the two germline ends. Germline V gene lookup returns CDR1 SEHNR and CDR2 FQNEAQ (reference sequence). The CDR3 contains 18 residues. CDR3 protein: CASSIDRSLTIAKNIQYF. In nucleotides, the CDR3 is TGTGCCAGCAGCATCGACAGATCGCTGACGATAGCCAAAAACATTCAGTACTTC.

The CDR3 spells CASSSSGTTYEQYF. The CDR3 DNA reads as TGTGCCAGCAGCTCTAGCGGGACCACCTACGAGCAGTACTTC. The rearrangement links TRBV5-6 to TRBJ2-7; 9 nucleotides line up with TRBD2. There are 14 residues in the CDR3. Germline CDR1 SGHDT, CDR2 YYEEEE. Unmatched junction bases numbered 3, after V lost 3 bases and J lost 2 bases.

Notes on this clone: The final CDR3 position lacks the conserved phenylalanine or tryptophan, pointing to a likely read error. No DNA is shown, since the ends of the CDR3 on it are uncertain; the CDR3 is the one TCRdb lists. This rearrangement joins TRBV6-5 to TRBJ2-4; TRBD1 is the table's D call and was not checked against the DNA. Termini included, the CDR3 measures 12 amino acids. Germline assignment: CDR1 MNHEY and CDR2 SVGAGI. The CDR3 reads CASSRTLGETGL.

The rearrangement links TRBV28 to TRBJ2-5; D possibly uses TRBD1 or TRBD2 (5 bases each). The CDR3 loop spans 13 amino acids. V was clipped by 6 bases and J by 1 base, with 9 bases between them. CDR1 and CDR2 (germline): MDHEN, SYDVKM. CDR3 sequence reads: CASRWDGQETQYF. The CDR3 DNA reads TGTGCCAGCAGGTGGGACGGCCAAGAGACCCAGTACTTC.

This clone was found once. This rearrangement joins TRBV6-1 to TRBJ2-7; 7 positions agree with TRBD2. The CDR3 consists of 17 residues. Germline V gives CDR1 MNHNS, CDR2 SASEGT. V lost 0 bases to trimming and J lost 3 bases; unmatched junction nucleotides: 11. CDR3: CASSEAALADPFYEQYF. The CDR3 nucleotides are TGTGCCAGCAGTGAAGCAGCCCTAGCGGATCCATTCTACGAGCAGTACTTC.

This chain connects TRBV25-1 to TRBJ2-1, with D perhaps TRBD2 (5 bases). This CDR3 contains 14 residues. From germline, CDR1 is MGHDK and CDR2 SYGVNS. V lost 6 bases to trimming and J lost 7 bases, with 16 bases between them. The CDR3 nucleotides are TGTGCCAGCAGCCCCCCGGGGTGGGAGAATGAGCAGTTCTTC. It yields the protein CASSPPGWENEQFF.

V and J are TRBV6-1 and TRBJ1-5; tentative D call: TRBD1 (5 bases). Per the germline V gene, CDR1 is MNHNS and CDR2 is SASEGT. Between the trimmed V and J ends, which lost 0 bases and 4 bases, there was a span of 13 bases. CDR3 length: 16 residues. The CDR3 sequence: CASSEASRWGNQPQHF. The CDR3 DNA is TGTGCCAGCAGTGAAGCAAGCAGATGGGGGAATCAGCCCCAGCATTTT.

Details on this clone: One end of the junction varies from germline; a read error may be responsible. This chain's CDR3 is CASPPQGFNEKLFF. The CDR3 DNA reads TGTGCCAGCCCACCACAGGGATTCAATGAAAAACTGTTTTTT. The chain carries TRBV18 and TRBJ1-4, with D perhaps TRBD1 (6 bases). Germline CDR1 and CDR2: KGHSH and LQKENI. This CDR3 has 14 amino acids.

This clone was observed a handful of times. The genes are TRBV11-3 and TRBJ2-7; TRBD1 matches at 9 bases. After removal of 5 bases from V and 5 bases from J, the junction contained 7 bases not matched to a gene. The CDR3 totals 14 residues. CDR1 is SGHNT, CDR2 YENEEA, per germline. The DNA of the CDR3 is TGTGCCAGCAGCCACCGGGACAGGGCAAACGAGCAGTACTTC. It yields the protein CASSHRDRANEQYF.

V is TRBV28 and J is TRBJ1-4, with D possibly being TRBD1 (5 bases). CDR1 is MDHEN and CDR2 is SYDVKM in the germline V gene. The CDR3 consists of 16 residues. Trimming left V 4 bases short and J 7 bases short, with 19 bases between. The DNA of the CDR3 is TGTGCCAGCAGTTCAGGGTCAGGCCCTAAGCTTGAAAAACTGTTTTTT. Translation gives CASSSGSGPKLEKLFF.

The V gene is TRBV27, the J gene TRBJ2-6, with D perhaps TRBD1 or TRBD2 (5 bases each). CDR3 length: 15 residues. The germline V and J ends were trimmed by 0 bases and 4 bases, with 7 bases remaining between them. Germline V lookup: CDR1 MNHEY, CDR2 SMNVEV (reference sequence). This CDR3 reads CASSLSGTGANVLTF. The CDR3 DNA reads TGTGCCAGCAGTTTATCCGGGACCGGGGCCAACGTCCTGACTTTC.

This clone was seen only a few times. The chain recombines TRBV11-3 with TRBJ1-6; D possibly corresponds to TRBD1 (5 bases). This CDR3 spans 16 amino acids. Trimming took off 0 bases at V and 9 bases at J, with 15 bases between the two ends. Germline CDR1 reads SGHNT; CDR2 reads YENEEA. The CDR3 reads CASSLDREGRGSPLHF. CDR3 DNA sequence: TGTGCCAGCAGCTTAGATCGTGAGGGGCGCGGTTCACCCCTCCACTTT.

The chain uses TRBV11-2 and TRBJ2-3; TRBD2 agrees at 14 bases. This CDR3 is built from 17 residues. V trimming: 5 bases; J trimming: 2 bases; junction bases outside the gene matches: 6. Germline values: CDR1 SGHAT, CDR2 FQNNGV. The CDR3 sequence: CASSPRLAGGDTDTQYF. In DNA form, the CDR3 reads TGTGCCAGCAGCCCCCGACTAGCGGGAGGGGACACAGATACGCAGTATTTT.

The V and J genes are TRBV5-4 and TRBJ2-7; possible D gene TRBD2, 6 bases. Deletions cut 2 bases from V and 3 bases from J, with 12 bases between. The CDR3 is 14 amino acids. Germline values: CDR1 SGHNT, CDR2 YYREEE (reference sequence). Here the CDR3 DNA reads TGTGCCAGCAGCTTTGGGCCGGGGGACTACGAGCAGTACTTC. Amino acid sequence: CASSFGPGDYEQYF.

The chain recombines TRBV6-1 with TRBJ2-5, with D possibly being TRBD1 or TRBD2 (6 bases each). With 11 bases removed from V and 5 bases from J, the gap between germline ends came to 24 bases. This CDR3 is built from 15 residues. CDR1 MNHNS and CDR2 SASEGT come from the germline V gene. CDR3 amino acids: CAGSPGGRWLETQYF. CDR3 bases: TGTGCCGGGTCCCCTGGGGGGCGCTGGTTGGAGACCCAGTACTTC.

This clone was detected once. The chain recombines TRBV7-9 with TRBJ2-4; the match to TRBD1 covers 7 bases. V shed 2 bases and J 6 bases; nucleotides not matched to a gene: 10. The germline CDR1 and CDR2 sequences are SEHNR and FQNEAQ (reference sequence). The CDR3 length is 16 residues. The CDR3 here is CASSLRRGPRRNIQYF. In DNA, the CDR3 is TGTGCCAGCAGCTTACGAAGGGGGCCCCGACGAAACATTCAGTACTTC.

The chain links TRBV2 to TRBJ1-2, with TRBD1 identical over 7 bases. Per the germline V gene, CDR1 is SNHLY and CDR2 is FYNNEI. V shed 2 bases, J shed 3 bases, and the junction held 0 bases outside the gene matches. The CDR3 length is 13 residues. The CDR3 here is CASSEQGDYGYTF. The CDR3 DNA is TGTGCCAGCAGTGAACAGGGGGACTATGGCTACACCTTC.

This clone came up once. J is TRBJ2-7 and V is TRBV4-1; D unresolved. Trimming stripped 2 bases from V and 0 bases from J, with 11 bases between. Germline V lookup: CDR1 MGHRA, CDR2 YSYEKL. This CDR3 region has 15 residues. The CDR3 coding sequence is TGCGCCAGCAGCCAATCGGCGGACCGCTCCTACGAGCAGTACTTC. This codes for CASSQSADRSYEQYF.

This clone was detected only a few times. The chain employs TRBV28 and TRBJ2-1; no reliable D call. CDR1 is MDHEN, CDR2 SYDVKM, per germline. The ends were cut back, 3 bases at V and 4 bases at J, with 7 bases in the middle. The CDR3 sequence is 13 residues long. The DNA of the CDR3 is TGTGCCAGCAGTTTGAGTAGATACAATGAGCAGTTCTTC. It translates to CASSLSRYNEQFF.

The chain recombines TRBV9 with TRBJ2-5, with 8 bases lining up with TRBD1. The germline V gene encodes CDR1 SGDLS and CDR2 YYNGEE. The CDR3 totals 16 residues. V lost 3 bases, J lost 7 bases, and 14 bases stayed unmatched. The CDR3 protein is CASSGRGPLEYGTQYF. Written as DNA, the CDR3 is TGTGCCAGCAGCGGCAGGGGGCCGCTTGAGTACGGGACCCAGTACTTC.